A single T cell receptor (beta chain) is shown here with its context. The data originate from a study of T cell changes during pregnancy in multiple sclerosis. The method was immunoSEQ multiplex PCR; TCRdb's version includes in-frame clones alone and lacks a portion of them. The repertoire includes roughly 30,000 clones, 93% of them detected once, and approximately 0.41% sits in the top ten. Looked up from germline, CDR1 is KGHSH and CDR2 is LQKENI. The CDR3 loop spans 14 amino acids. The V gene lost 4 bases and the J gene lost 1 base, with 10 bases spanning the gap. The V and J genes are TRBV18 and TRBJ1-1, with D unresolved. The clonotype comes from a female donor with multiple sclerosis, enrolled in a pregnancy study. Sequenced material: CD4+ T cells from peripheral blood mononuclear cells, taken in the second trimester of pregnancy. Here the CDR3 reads CASSQQTENTEAFF. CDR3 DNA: TGTGCCAGCTCACAACAAACAGAGAACACTGAAGCTTTCTTT.